Sequencing of this T cell receptor beta chain was carried out in a study of blood T cell repertoires in COVID-19 (dated by TCRdb to 2018 to 2020). With respect to the entire study: Collaborator samples came from the United States, Italy and Spain and covered acute and convalescent phases of COVID-19. The material from the prospective study consisted of cDNA or gDNA derived from T cells, B-cell-depleted T cells, or PBMCs. Subjects who had been exposed to COVID-19, were actively infected with it, or had recovered from it provided the deeply sampled blood TCRbeta repertoires that made up the dataset. The repertoires were released in a freely available public database meant as a resource for research on the immune response to SARS-CoV-2. The samples were drawn from two sources: the first 160 participants of the ongoing ImmuneRACE study, and approximately 1,300 subjects contributed by 6 global collaborators. The sample metadata nearly always contained a de-identified subject ID, COVID-19 status, age in years and sex. Where available, HLA class I and class II types were obtained from metadata supplied by the sample provider rather than from assay-based typing. The paper's findings and limits, for the study overall: How much clinical and demographic metadata was included differed by source and by participant, and the metadata was provided uncurated.

Samples from volunteer blood donors who had recovered from COVID-19 were contributed by a second Seattle source. The collaborating institutions used their own protocols to collect whole blood in K2EDTA tubes. For TCRbeta analysis, collaborators shipped samples in one of three forms: frozen whole blood, isolated PBMCs, or DNA extracted from either of those sample types. As for this clone: Its antigen is not yet known. Qualities for individual bases were not recorded, and no much larger clone is one base off.

The immunoSEQ Assay, a bias-controlled multiplex PCR, was used to amplify TCRbeta CDR3 regions from genomic DNA. Processing in the source paper ran as follows. The number of nucleated cells in each sample was estimated by amplification of reference gene primers within the assay. To quantify the absolute abundance of each unique TCRbeta CDR3 rearrangement, sequence reads were collapsed and filtered. Productive Simpson clonality was computed per sample as the square root of Simpson's diversity index over productive rearrangements. Entries here come from immuneACCESS through TCRdb and include only in-frame sequences with V and J called. Some clones fail to appear in such tables; in the studies checked, an unresolved V gene covers under half of the shortfall, and the cause of the remainder is unknown. Clonal size and the V and J genes are those of that table, whereas D and trimming came from the DNA. This sample is represented by about 160,000 clones; around 83% of them were singletons. Roughly 13% of the sample is taken by the ten largest.

Sequencing was performed on peripheral blood. The TCR sequence derives from a man in his 70s who had recovered from COVID-19.

The bases are TGTGCCAGCAGTGACAGGGGGTCTGGCTACACCTTC. The encoded protein is CASSDRGSGYTF. Recombination joined TRBV25-1 with TRBJ1-2, with 7 bases matching TRBD1. The germline V and J ends show losses of 3 bases and 7 bases respectively, and no gene match explains 2 bases of the junction. Reading from cysteine to phenylalanine, the CDR3 counts 12 amino acids. The sequence is cut down to CDR3 DNA, 36 bases in frame from base 1. CDR1 and CDR2 were assigned from the germline V gene as MGHDK and SYGVNS.